The 25 T cell receptor beta chains reported below all come from one sample, sequenced in a study of PD-L1 blockade in urothelial cancer. This sample's time point: pretreatment peripheral blood. The table came from immunoSEQ multiplex PCR; TCRdb's copy has only in-frame clones and leaves some out. Of around 66,000 clones in the sample, around four fifths are singletons; the top ten hold 1.6%. The sample was PBMCs, taken around atezolizumab (anti-PD-L1) treatment. The receptors here all came from a man aged 65 to 79 with urothelial cancer.

This clone was seen a single time. This chain connects TRBV7-9 to TRBJ1-2; D ambiguous. CDR3 length: 13 residues. V gave up 5 bases and J gave up 4 bases, with 11 bases separating them. The germline V gene encodes CDR1 SEHNR and CDR2 FQNEAQ (reference sequence). In nucleotides, the CDR3 is TGTGCCAGCAGCCCCCTGGGGAGCTATGGCTACACCTTC. It is translated as CASSPLGSYGYTF.

Concerning this clone: Other DNA sequences in this sample translate to the same CDR3. This sequence joins TRBV5-1 and TRBJ2-1; D perhaps matches TRBD2 (6 bases). The CDR3 extends over 15 amino acids. Germline CDR1 SGHRS, CDR2 YFSETQ. Trimming pared 0 bases from V and 2 bases from J, leaving 9 bases between. Here the CDR3 reads CASSLGGGTYNEQFF. The CDR3, as DNA: TGCGCCAGCAGCTTGGGGGGAGGCACCTACAATGAGCAGTTCTTC.

This chain uses TRBV4-2 with TRBJ2-3; D gene ambiguous. In germline, CDR1 is LGHNA, CDR2 YNFKEQ. V gave up 0 bases and J gave up 1 base, with 17 bases separating them. The CDR3 covers 18 residues. DNA for the CDR3: TGTGCCAGCAGCCAAGATTTGGGCCCATCTCACGGCACAGATACGCAGTATTTT. Translating it yields CASSQDLGPSHGTDTQYF.

The J gene is TRBJ2-5, the V gene TRBV9; maybe TRBD1 (5 bases). The germline V and J ends were trimmed by 0 bases and 4 bases, with 16 bases remaining between them. The germline gives CDR1 SGDLS, CDR2 YYNGEE. This CDR3 contains 16 residues. CDR3 amino acids: CASSVAPGFGGETQYF. The CDR3 DNA follows: TGTGCCAGCAGCGTAGCTCCAGGGTTTGGTGGAGAGACCCAGTACTTC.

The chain uses TRBV11-2 and TRBJ2-1; TRBD1 might be the D (6 bases). CDR3 size: 15 residues. CDR1 is SGHAT, CDR2 FQNNGV, per germline. Trimming cost V 1 base and J 8 bases, with 15 bases left between them. The CDR3 DNA is TGTGCCAGCAGCTTAGTCCTACAGGGACCCCATGAGCAGTTCTTC. Its protein is CASSLVLQGPHEQFF. Combining the CDR3 with reference TRBV11-2 and TRBJ2-1 gives the whole variable domain EAGVAQSPRYKIIEKRQSVAFWCNPISGHATLYWYQQILGQGPKLLIQFQNNGVVDDSQLPKDRFSAERLKGVDSTLKIQPAKLEDSAVYLCASSLVLQGPHEQFFGPGTRLTVL.

The gene calls are TRBV7-2 and TRBJ2-7; the match to TRBD1 covers 7 bases. This CDR3 comprises 15 residues. Germline V CDR1 and CDR2: SGHTA, FQGNSA. J lost 2 bases, V lost 5 bases, and 9 bases had no gene match. CDR3 nucleotides: TGTGCCAGCAGCGCCGGGTCCGACAGGGCCTACGAGCAGTACTTC. It translates to CASSAGSDRAYEQYF.

This chain links TRBV28 with TRBJ1-5, with 7 nucleotides matching TRBD1. The germline V gene has CDR1 MDHEN and CDR2 SYDVKM. J gave up 5 bases and V 3 bases, and 4 bases lay outside the gene matches. The CDR3 sequence is 14 residues long. The CDR3 DNA reads as TGTGCCAGCAGTTTGGGACAGACTTATCAGCCCCAGCATTTT. This gives the protein CASSLGQTYQPQHF. Together with reference TRBV28 and TRBJ1-5, the CDR3 gives the full variable domain: DVKVTQSSRYLVKRTGEKVFLECVQDMDHENMFWYRQDPGLGLRLIYFSYDVKMKEKGDIPEGYSVSREKKERFSLILESASTNQTSMYLCASSLGQTYQPQHFGDGTRLSIL.

The genes are TRBV28 and TRBJ2-1, with 8 positions matching TRBD2. The CDR3 is 16 amino acids. V was clipped by 7 bases and J by 7 bases; unmatched bases: 15. The germline V gene has CDR1 MDHEN and CDR2 SYDVKM. CDR3 amino acids: CASTGQGRGARNEQFF. In DNA, the CDR3 is TGTGCCAGCACGGGGCAGGGGCGGGGGGCGAGAAATGAGCAGTTCTTC.

The chain has TRBV7-9 and TRBJ1-2; D gene uncertain. The V end was cut by 5 bases, the J end by 10 bases, with 17 bases between. There are 13 residues in the CDR3. Germline CDR1 reads SEHNR; CDR2 reads FQNEAQ (reference sequence). The CDR3 reads CASSTPQTPHYTF. The CDR3 DNA is TGTGCCAGCAGCACACCACAAACCCCACACTACACCTTC.

The V and J genes are TRBV5-1 and TRBJ2-5; TRBD2 aligns across 8 bases. The CDR3 has 18 residues. The trim removed 0 bases at V and 4 bases at J, leaving 14 bases unmatched. Germline V gives CDR1 SGHRS, CDR2 YFSETQ. The CDR3 nucleotides are TGCGCCAGCAGCTTGGAGTTAGCGACGGGAGGGGGTGGAGAGACCCAGTACTTC. Translating it yields CASSLELATGGGGETQYF.

V usage is TRBV5-1 and J usage is TRBJ2-2, with TRBD1 matching 7 bases. CDR3 length equals 16 residues. With 4 bases clipped from V and 1 base from J, the junction kept 7 bases outside the gene matches. Germline V gives CDR1 SGHRS, CDR2 YFSETQ. The CDR3 DNA reads as TGCGCCAGCAGCCCTGGGACAGAGAGGAACACCGGGGAGCTGTTTTTT. It specifies CASSPGTERNTGELFF.

The V and J genes are TRBV7-3 and TRBJ1-5; D uncertain. Trimming removed 2 bases from V and 9 bases from J, with 11 bases in between. The CDR3 totals 13 residues. Germline CDR1 is SGHTA and CDR2 is FQGTGA. For the CDR3, the DNA is TGTGCCAGCAGCTTAGGAAGCGGGCGGCCCCAGCATTTT. It codes for CASSLGSGRPQHF. The full variable domain, completed using reference TRBV7-3 and TRBJ1-5, is GAGVSQTPSNKVTEKGKYVELRCDPISGHTALYWYRQSLGQGPEFLIYFQGTGAADDSGLPNDRFFAVRPEGSVSTLKIQRTERGDSAVYLCASSLGSGRPQHFGDGTRLSIL.

The chain combines TRBV18 with TRBJ1-4; D gene ambiguous. The CDR3 consists of 18 residues. The V gene's germline CDR1 is KGHSH and CDR2 LQKENI. The V and J ends lost 0 bases and 1 base respectively, with 15 bases between them. The chain's CDR3 is CASSPPMAARGTNEKLFF. DNA of the CDR3: TGTGCCAGCTCACCACCGATGGCAGCCCGGGGAACTAATGAAAAACTGTTTTTT. The full variable domain, in which reference TRBV18 and TRBJ1-4 provide the parts outside the CDR3, is NAGVMQNPRHLVRRRGQEARLRCSPMKGHSHVYWYRQLPEEGLKFMVYLQKENIIDESGMPKERFSAEFPKEGPSILRIQQVVRGDSAAYFCASSPPMAARGTNEKLFFGSGTQLSVL.

CDR3 DNA: TGTGCCAGCAGCTTCCAGGGTTCCGGGGAGCTGTTTTTT. Protein: CASSFQGSGELFF. The chain carries TRBV7-3 and TRBJ2-2; D may be TRBD1 (5 bases). Trimming shortened V by 3 bases and J by 6 bases, and 8 bases separated the two germline ends. From germline, CDR1 is SGHTA and CDR2 FQGTGA. This CDR3 contains 13 residues.

This rearrangement joins TRBV4-3 to TRBJ1-1, with 7 bases that match TRBD1. The germline gives CDR1 LGHNA, CDR2 YSLEER. The CDR3 length is 15 residues. Trimming removed 0 bases from V and 5 bases from J; junction bases left unmatched: 6. Here the CDR3 reads CASSQDSQGGTEAFF. CDR3 DNA: TGCGCCAGCAGCCAAGATTCGCAGGGGGGAACTGAAGCTTTCTTT.

A few counts support this clone. V is TRBV7-9 and J is TRBJ2-1, with a weak D call TRBD1 (6 bases). CDR3 length: 14 amino acids. V was shortened by 3 bases and J by 5 bases, with 11 bases between the two germline ends. Germline lookup yields CDR1 SEHNR and CDR2 FQNEAQ (reference sequence). CDR3 protein: CASSFPGAHNEQFF. Written as DNA, the CDR3 is TGTGCCAGCAGCTTCCCAGGGGCCCACAATGAGCAGTTCTTC.

The chain employs TRBV10-3 and TRBJ2-7; 9 bases line up with TRBD2. The CDR3 totals 13 residues. V was clipped by 2 bases and J by 4 bases; unmatched bases: 0. Germline V gene sequence: CDR1 ENHRY, CDR2 SYGVKD. CDR3 DNA: TGTGCCATCAGTGAGCTAGCGGGGTACGAGCAGTACTTC. Its translation: CAISELAGYEQYF.

In this sample, this clone turned up a few times. The chain links TRBV14 to TRBJ1-1, with D unresolved. CDR3 size: 13 residues. Germline values: CDR1 SGHDN, CDR2 FVKESK. The ends were cut back, 2 bases at V and 2 bases at J, with 6 bases in the middle. The CDR3 bases are TGTGCCAGCAGCCAACAGGCTAACACTGAAGCTTTCTTT. It translates to CASSQQANTEAFF.

The chain carries TRBV4-1 and TRBJ2-7; TRBD1 agrees at 9 bases. There are 14 residues in the CDR3. The V gene end was trimmed by 4 bases and the J gene end by 3 bases; junction bases not matched to a gene: 4. Germline V lookup: CDR1 MGHRA, CDR2 YSYEKL. The CDR3 loop is CASSRDREIYEQYF. Here the CDR3 DNA reads TGCGCCAGCAGCCGGGACAGGGAAATCTACGAGCAGTACTTC.

The rearrangement links TRBV5-6 to TRBJ2-5, with D hard to call. The germline CDR1 and CDR2 sequences are SGHDT and YYEEEE. The V gene lost 0 bases and the J gene lost 1 base, with 7 bases spanning the gap. This CDR3 spans 14 amino acids. The CDR3: CASSLVSPQETQYF. CDR3 DNA sequence: TGTGCCAGCAGCTTGGTGAGTCCCCAAGAGACCCAGTACTTC.

The CDR3 protein is CASRPPGGETQYF. The CDR3 coding sequence is TGTGCCAGTAGACCCCCAGGTGGAGAGACCCAGTACTTC. The chain recombines TRBV19 with TRBJ2-5; D is ambiguous. Germline V lookup: CDR1 LNHDA, CDR2 SQIVND (reference sequence). This CDR3 has 13 residues. Trimming stripped 6 bases from V and 4 bases from J, with 12 bases between.

This clone was seen a handful of times. The genes are TRBV28 and TRBJ2-2; 8 bases are shared with TRBD1. The trim removed 1 base at V and 4 bases at J, leaving 2 bases unmatched. The CDR3 spans 15 residues. CDR1 and CDR2 from the germline V gene are MDHEN and SYDVKM. DNA for the CDR3: TGTGCCAGCAGTTTATTCACAGGGGGCACCGGGGAGCTGTTTTTT. It specifies CASSLFTGGTGELFF.

This clone showed up just a few times. This chain uses TRBV7-9 with TRBJ1-1; 7 nucleotides line up with TRBD1. V lost 1 base and J lost 7; bases outside the gene matches: 6. The germline V gene encodes CDR1 SEHNR and CDR2 FQNEAQ (reference sequence). There are 14 residues in the CDR3. CDR3 in DNA: TGTGCCAGCAGCTTAGATCAGGGGGACAGTGAAGCTTTCTTT. It specifies CASSLDQGDSEAFF.

The chain carries TRBV11-3 and TRBJ2-5; TRBD2 agrees at 8 bases. The ends lost 4 bases at V and 5 bases at J; junction bases unmatched: 3. From germline, CDR1 is SGHNT and CDR2 YENEEA. The CDR3 loop spans 13 amino acids. The CDR3 spells CASSSGRGETQYF. The CDR3 nucleotides are TGTGCCAGCAGCTCCGGGAGGGGCGAGACCCAGTACTTC.

The chain uses TRBV10-3 and TRBJ1-5; 10 positions match TRBD1. V dropped 9 bases and J dropped 1; count of bases not matched to a gene: 3. There are 14 residues in the CDR3. Looked up from germline, CDR1 is ENHRY and CDR2 is SYGVKD. The CDR3 protein is CAIGQGGSNQPQHF. CDR3 in DNA: TGTGCCATAGGACAGGGGGGGAGCAATCAGCCCCAGCATTTT.